This record looks at one T cell receptor beta chain sequence and its context. Its antigen is not known. The CDR3 loop spans 15 amino acids. V gave up 0 bases and J gave up 6 bases, with 15 bases separating them. Germline V CDR1 and CDR2: KGHSH, LQKENI. This specimen comes from a study of cytomegalovirus exposure and HLA in healthy donors. The overall study: The 110 or so validation repertoires used a platform that matched the one used for the approximately 670 first-cohort repertoires, as a later analysis reported. Study results and limitations: Among the CMV-associated chains, a few were confirmed in vitro as specific for CMV antigens. Cytomegalovirus-associated TCR beta chains were listed, numbering 150 to 200.

Profiled with immunoSEQ multiplex PCR; TCRdb holds only in-frame clones, not every one. The sample comprises under 150,000 clones, approximately 90% of which are singletons, and 1.5% to 2% rests with the top ten. The V and J genes are TRBV18 and TRBJ2-7, with D unclear. This clonotype was sampled from a young woman in good health and CMV-seronegative. The specimen was PBMCs. CDR3 sequence (DNA): TGTGCCAGCTCACCACCTAGAGGAAAGCCTCTCGAGCAGTACTTC. Its translation is CASSPPRGKPLEQYF.